This T cell receptor beta chain was sequenced during a study of T cells in Graves' hyperthyroidism and ophthalmopathy. Amplified regions were TCR beta CDR3 sequences from RNA transcripts. Primed by the HTBI set, a first-round RT-PCR was run on the TCR CDR3. Using its own MiXCR run on the multiplex PCR reads, TCRdb lists one record per CDR3 protein. Of hundreds of thousands of distinct CDR3 sequences listed, approximately 20% are singletons. A few counts support this clonotype. In germline, CDR1 is LNHDA, CDR2 SQIVND (reference sequence). The CDR3 is 12 amino acids. Trimming removed 8 bases at V and 8 bases at J, with 12 bases between.

This receptor was identified in a man aged 35 to 55 with Graves' ophthalmopathy. The V and J genes are TRBV19 and TRBJ2-2; no firm D call. Sequencing was performed on blood. CDR3 region: CASEANAGELFF. The CDR3 DNA is TGTGCCAGTGAGGCGAATGCGGGGGAGCTGTTTTTT.